Sequencing of this T cell receptor (beta chain) was carried out in a study of blood T cell repertoires in COVID-19. In the authors' workflow: The assay estimated nucleated cells by amplifying reference gene primers. Assay used: immunoSEQ multiplex PCR; TCRdb lists only in-frame clones, some missing. V, J and clone size are taken as reported in that table, and D and trimming were inferred from the DNA itself. The sample consists of roughly 70,000 clones, around 77% of them appearing once. This clonotype was obtained from a human donor in a cohort sampled during active COVID-19. Sequencing used peripheral blood.

In nucleotides, the CDR3 is TGTGCCAGCAGTTGGACTAGCGGGAGGACAGATACGCAGTATTTT. Amino acid sequence: CASSWTSGRTDTQYF. The chain combines TRBV6-4 with TRBJ2-3; 14 bases are a match to TRBD2. Germline CDR1 is MRHNA and CDR2 is SNTAGT. This CDR3 comprises 15 residues. V shed 5 bases and J 3 bases; nucleotides not matched to a gene: 1.